Presented here are 18 T cell receptor beta chains from one specimen sequenced in a study of T-cell memory formation after mild COVID-19. TCRdb redid the calling of the 5' RACE reads with MiXCR, one entry per CDR3 protein. The table lists 350,000 to 550,000 distinct CDR3 sequences, approximately 18% of them singletons. Sequenced input: PBMCs or a T cell subset sorted from them (not recorded which). The receptor set was obtained from a man younger than 35 who had mild COVID-19 (a few samples of this study predate the infection). Cell type and time point are not known.

V is TRBV7-2 and J is TRBJ2-7, with D possibly matching TRBD1 (6 bases). V shed 5 bases and J shed 5 bases, with 13 bases lying between them. CDR1 and CDR2 (germline): SGHTA, FQGNSA. The CDR3 sequence is 13 residues long. DNA for the CDR3: TGTGCCAGCAGCCCAGGGACACTTCACGAGCAGTACTTC. It encodes CASSPGTLHEQYF.

The chain carries TRBV4-1 and TRBJ1-4; D call uncertain. The CDR3 is 18 amino acids. Germline CDR1 reads MGHRA; CDR2 reads YSYEKL. V lost 3 bases and J 7 bases, leaving 24 bases between the germline ends. CDR3 protein: CASSQSKLLDRRSEKLFF. CDR3 sequence (DNA): TGCGCCAGCAGCCAGTCCAAGTTGTTGGACCGGAGGAGTGAAAAACTGTTTTTT.

This clonotype has only a few counts. This rearrangement joins TRBV12-3 or TRBV12-4 to TRBJ1-2, with 8 bases that match TRBD1. The V and J ends lost 6 bases and 5 bases, in that order; junction bases with no gene match: 8. This CDR3 has 14 amino acids. The CDR3 DNA sequence: TGTGCCAGCAGCAAGACAGGGGTCGGGTATGGCTACACCTTC. The encoded protein is CASSKTGVGYGYTF.

This clonotype was detected only once. V usage is TRBV6-5 and J usage is TRBJ2-3; TRBD2 matches 12 bases. This CDR3 spans 16 amino acids. Germline V gene sequence: CDR1 MNHEY, CDR2 SVGAGI. V lost 5 bases and J lost 4; bases outside the gene matches: 7. Here the CDR3 DNA reads TGTGCCAGCAGTCCCGAGACTAGCGGGGGAGCAGATACGCAGTATTTT. It translates to CASSPETSGGADTQYF.

The chain couples TRBV27 to TRBJ1-6, with D possibly TRBD1 on 5 matching bases. Germline values: CDR1 MNHEY, CDR2 SMNVEV (reference sequence). This CDR3 is built from 15 residues. Trimming stripped 0 bases from V and 8 bases from J, with 11 bases between. The DNA of the CDR3 is TGTGCCAGCAGTTTATCGTCAGGGAGGTATTCACCCCTCCACTTT. Its protein product is CASSLSSGRYSPLHF.

This clonotype occurred a few times. The rearrangement joins TRBV9 to TRBJ1-2; tentatively, D is TRBD1 (5 bases). Germline V gene sequence: CDR1 SGDLS, CDR2 YYNGEE. The germline V and J ends were trimmed by 3 bases and 5 bases, with 14 bases remaining between them. The CDR3 is 14 amino acids. The CDR3 sequence: CASSESLRGYGYTF. CDR3 coding DNA: TGTGCCAGCAGCGAGTCTTTGAGGGGTTATGGCTACACCTTC.

CDR3 protein: CASLGTGLVIQETQYF. In nucleotides, the CDR3 is TGTGCCAGCCTGGGGACGGGACTCGTGATACAAGAGACCCAGTACTTC. The chain links TRBV2 to TRBJ2-5, with TRBD2 as a possible D gene (6 bases). The V and J ends lost 8 bases and 2 bases respectively, with 21 bases between them. CDR3 size: 16 residues. Germline-derived CDR1 and CDR2 are SNHLY and FYNNEI.

This clonotype appeared a few times. CDR3: CSASLSQSYGYTF. The CDR3, as DNA: TGCAGTGCTAGTCTCAGCCAGAGTTATGGCTACACCTTC. The chain uses TRBV20-1 and TRBJ1-2; D not certain. With 3 bases removed from V and 5 bases from J, the gap between germline ends came to 13 bases. Germline values: CDR1 DFQATT, CDR2 SNEGSKA (reference sequence). The CDR3 sequence is 13 residues long.

V is TRBV7-9 and J is TRBJ1-2; 7 bases are a match to TRBD1. The CDR3 is 14 residues long. Per the germline V gene, CDR1 is SEHNR and CDR2 is FQNEAQ (reference sequence). Trimming removed 7 bases from V and 1 base from J; junction bases left unmatched: 6. The CDR3 sequence is CASTTGQRNYGYTF. The DNA for the CDR3 is TGTGCCAGCACCACGGGACAGCGTAACTATGGCTACACCTTC.

The chain joins TRBV6-6 to TRBJ2-5; TRBD2 agrees at 8 bases. CDR1 is MNHNY, CDR2 SVGAGI, per germline (reference sequence). V gave up 4 bases and J gave up 5 bases; unmatched junction bases: 9. The length of the CDR3 is 15 residues. CDR3 amino acids: CASSSQAGDWETQYF. CDR3 in DNA: TGTGCCAGCAGTTCCCAAGCGGGGGACTGGGAGACCCAGTACTTC.

This clonotype came up many times. This sequence joins TRBV11-3 and TRBJ2-2; 7 positions agree with TRBD1. The CDR3 spans 15 residues. V lost 2 bases, J lost 3 bases, and 3 bases stayed unmatched. CDR1 and CDR2 from the germline V gene are SGHNT and YENEEA. The CDR3 DNA reads TGTGCCAGCAGCTTAAGGCAGGGGGACACCGGGGAGCTGTTTTTT. Protein sequence: CASSLRQGDTGELFF.

The V and J genes are TRBV29-1 and TRBJ1-4; weak D call: TRBD1 (6 bases). V was clipped by 8 bases and J by 8 bases, with 18 bases between them. The CDR3 totals 13 residues. Per germline, CDR1 SQVTM and CDR2 ANQGSEA. CDR3 region: CSIRQAVGEKLFF. In DNA form, the CDR3 reads TGCAGCATCCGACAGGCGGTGGGGGAAAAACTGTTTTTT.

A few counts support this clonotype. The V gene is TRBV6-2 or TRBV6-3, the J gene TRBJ2-5; D tentatively fits TRBD1 or TRBD2 (7 bases each). The V and J ends lost 2 bases and 5 bases respectively, with 15 bases between them. This CDR3 contains 15 residues. Germline values: CDR1 MNHEY, CDR2 SVGEGT. The CDR3: CASSYPGLGGETQYF. DNA of the CDR3: TGTGCCAGCAGTTACCCCGGACTAGGGGGCGAGACCCAGTACTTC.

This clonotype was counted between two and nine times. This chain uses TRBV9 with TRBJ2-5; 7 nucleotides line up with TRBD1. The germline V gene encodes CDR1 SGDLS and CDR2 YYNGEE. The CDR3 totals 14 residues. The V segment lost 3 bases and the J segment 1 base; nucleotides outside the gene matches: 3. The CDR3 nucleotides read TGTGCCAGCAGCGGGACAGGCTTCCAAGAGACCCAGTACTTC. Protein product: CASSGTGFQETQYF.

This clonotype was observed a few times. The chain links TRBV4-3 to TRBJ2-2; possibly TRBD1 for D (5 bases). CDR1 and CDR2 from the germline V gene are LGHNA and YSLEER. V dropped 3 bases and J dropped 5 bases, with 16 bases sitting between them. The CDR3 covers 16 residues. CDR3 residues: CASSQAPRAATGELFF. As DNA, the CDR3 is TGCGCCAGCAGCCAGGCACCCAGGGCAGCGACCGGGGAGCTGTTTTTT.

The table lists this clonotype with a count of one. The chain links TRBV5-1 to TRBJ1-2; 9 bases line up with TRBD1. With V trimmed by 2 bases and J by 4 bases, 6 bases remained unmatched. Per germline, CDR1 SGHRS and CDR2 YFSETQ. The CDR3 runs to 15 residues. The CDR3 region is CASSFGTGFRYGYTF. The CDR3 nucleotides read TGCGCCAGCAGCTTTGGGACAGGGTTTCGCTATGGCTACACCTTC. The full variable domain, in which reference TRBV5-1 and TRBJ1-2 provide the parts outside the CDR3, is KAGVTQTPRYLIKTRGQQVTLSCSPISGHRSVSWYQQTPGQGLQFLFEYFSETQRNKGNFPGRFSGRQFSNSRSEMNVSTLELGDSALYLCASSFGTGFRYGYTFGSGTRLTVV.

This sequence joins TRBV20-1 and TRBJ1-6; 9 bases match TRBD1. The germline V gene has CDR1 DFQATT and CDR2 SNEGSKA (reference sequence). This CDR3 contains 13 residues. With 6 bases clipped from V and 9 bases from J, the junction kept 6 bases outside the gene matches. CDR3 in DNA: TGCAGTGCCGAGACAGGGGGTGGTTCACCCCTCCACTTT. Translation gives CSAETGGGSPLHF.

This chain connects TRBV7-9 to TRBJ1-5, with D unresolved. V was shortened by 2 bases and J by 3 bases, with 17 bases between the two germline ends. Germline CDR1 SEHNR, CDR2 FQNEAQ (reference sequence). This CDR3 contains 17 residues. CDR3 sequence reads: CASSLNSPGRHNQPQHF. CDR3 in DNA: TGTGCCAGCAGCTTAAACTCCCCCGGGCGGCACAATCAGCCCCAGCATTTT.